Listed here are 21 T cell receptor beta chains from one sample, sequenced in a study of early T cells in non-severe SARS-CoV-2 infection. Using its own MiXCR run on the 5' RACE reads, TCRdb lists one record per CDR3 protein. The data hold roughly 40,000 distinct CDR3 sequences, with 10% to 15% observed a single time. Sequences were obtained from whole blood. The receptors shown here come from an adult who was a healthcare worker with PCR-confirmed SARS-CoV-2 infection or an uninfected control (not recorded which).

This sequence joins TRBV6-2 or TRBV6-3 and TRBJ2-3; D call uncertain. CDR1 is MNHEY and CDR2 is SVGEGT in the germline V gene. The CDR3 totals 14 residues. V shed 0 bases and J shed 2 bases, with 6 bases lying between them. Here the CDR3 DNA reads TGTGCCAGCAGTTACTCAATCCTCACAGATACGCAGTATTTT. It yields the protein CASSYSILTDTQYF.

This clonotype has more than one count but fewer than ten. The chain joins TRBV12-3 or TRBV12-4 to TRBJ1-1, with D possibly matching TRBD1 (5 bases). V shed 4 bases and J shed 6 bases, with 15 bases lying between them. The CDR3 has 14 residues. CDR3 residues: CASSWARGGAEAFF. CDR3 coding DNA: TGTGCCAGCAGTTGGGCGCGGGGCGGCGCTGAAGCTTTCTTT.

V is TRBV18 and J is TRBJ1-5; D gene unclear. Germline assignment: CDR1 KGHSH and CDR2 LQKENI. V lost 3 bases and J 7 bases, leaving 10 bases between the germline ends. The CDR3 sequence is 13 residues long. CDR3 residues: CASSPGRYQPQHF. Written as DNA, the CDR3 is TGTGCCAGCTCACCGGGCAGGTACCAGCCCCAGCATTTT.

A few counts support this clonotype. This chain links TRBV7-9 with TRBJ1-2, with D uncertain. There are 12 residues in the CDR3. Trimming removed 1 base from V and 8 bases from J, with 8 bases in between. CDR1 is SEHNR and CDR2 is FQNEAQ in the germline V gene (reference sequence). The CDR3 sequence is CASSLVVEGYTF. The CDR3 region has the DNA TGTGCCAGCAGCTTAGTGGTGGAGGGCTACACCTTC.

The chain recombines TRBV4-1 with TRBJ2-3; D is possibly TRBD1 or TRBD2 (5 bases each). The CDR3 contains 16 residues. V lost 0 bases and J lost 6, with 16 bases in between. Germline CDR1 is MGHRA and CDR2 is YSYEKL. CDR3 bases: TGCGCCAGCAGCCAAGAGTTAAGCTTTTGGGGGGATACGCAGTATTTT. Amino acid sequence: CASSQELSFWGDTQYF.

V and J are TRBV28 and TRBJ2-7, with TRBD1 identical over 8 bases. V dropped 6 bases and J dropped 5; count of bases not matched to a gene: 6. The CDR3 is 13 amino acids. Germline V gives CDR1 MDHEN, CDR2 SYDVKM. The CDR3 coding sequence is TGTGCCAGCAGCTCGGACAGGGAGCACGAGCAGTACTTC. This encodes CASSSDREHEQYF.

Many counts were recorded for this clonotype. The CDR3 DNA reads TGCGCCAGCAGGCCGCCGGGACAGGGAGGTTTTTTCATCGATTCTCAGTATGGCTACACCTTC. Its translation is CASRPPGQGGFFIDSQYGYTF. The chain joins TRBV5-1 to TRBJ1-2, with 9 bases aligning to TRBD1. The CDR3 contains 21 residues. Germline assignment: CDR1 SGHRS and CDR2 YFSETQ. V was clipped by 5 bases and J by 5 bases; unmatched bases: 28.

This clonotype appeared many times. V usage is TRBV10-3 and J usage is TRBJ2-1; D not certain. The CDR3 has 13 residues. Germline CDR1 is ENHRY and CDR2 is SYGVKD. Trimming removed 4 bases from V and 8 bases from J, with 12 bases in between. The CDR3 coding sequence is TGTGCCATCAGTGCAATGGCTGGGGATGAGCAGTTCTTC. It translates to CAISAMAGDEQFF.

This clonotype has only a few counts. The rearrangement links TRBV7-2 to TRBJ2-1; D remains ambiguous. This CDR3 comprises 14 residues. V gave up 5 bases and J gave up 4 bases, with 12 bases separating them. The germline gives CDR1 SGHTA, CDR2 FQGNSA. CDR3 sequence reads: CASSPNRLYNEQFF. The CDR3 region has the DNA TGTGCCAGCAGCCCGAACCGGTTATACAATGAGCAGTTCTTC.

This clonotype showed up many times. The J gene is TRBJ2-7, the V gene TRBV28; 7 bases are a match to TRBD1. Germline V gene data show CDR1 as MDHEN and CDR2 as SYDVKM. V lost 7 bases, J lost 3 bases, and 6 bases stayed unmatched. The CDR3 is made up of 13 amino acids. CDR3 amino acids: CASKGTGVYEQYF. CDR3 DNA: TGTGCCAGCAAAGGAACAGGGGTCTACGAGCAGTACTTC. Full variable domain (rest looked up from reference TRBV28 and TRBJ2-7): DVKVTQSSRYLVKRTGEKVFLECVQDMDHENMFWYRQDPGLGLRLIYFSYDVKMKEKGDIPEGYSVSREKKERFSLILESASTNQTSMYLCASKGTGVYEQYFGPGTRLTVT.

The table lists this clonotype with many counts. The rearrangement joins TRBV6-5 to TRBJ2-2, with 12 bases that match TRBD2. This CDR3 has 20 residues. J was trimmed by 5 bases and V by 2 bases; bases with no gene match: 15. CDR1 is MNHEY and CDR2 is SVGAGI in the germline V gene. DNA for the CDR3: TGTGCCAGCAGTTACGGGGCTAGCGGGGGGGCGTTGCAGCAAACCGGGGAGCTGTTTTTT. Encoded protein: CASSYGASGGALQQTGELFF.

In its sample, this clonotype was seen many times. The CDR3, as DNA: TGTGCCAGCCGCATAGGGGGCCATCCCAGGGAGACCCAGTACTTC. Translating it yields CASRIGGHPRETQYF. The chain couples TRBV6-2 or TRBV6-3 to TRBJ2-5; 7 bases align to TRBD1. Germline V gene data show CDR1 as MNHEY and CDR2 as SVGEGT. The ends lost 8 bases at V and 5 bases at J; junction bases unmatched: 14. The length of the CDR3 is 15 residues.

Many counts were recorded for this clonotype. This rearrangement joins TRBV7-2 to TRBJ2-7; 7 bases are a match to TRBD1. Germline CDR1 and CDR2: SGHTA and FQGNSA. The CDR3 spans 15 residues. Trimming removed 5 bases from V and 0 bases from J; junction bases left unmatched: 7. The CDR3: CASSADRLRSYEQYF. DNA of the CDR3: TGTGCCAGCAGCGCGGACAGGCTACGCTCCTACGAGCAGTACTTC.

The CDR3 is CASKFLREDGYTF. DNA for the CDR3: TGTGCCAGCAAGTTTCTCAGGGAGGATGGCTACACCTTC. V and J are TRBV27 and TRBJ1-2; D may be TRBD1 (5 bases). V lost 7 bases and J 6 bases, leaving 15 bases between the germline ends. The CDR3 totals 13 residues. Looked up from germline, CDR1 is MNHEY and CDR2 is SMNVEV (reference sequence).

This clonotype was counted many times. This chain's CDR3 is CASSTRTGTTEAFF. The DNA of the CDR3 is TGTGCCAGCAGCACCAGGACAGGGACGACTGAAGCTTTCTTT. V gene TRBV11-2 combines with J gene TRBJ1-1; 8 bases are shared with TRBD1. Trimming took 5 bases from V and 5 from J; bases not matched to a gene: 7. Germline assignment: CDR1 SGHAT and CDR2 FQNNGV. The CDR3 loop spans 14 amino acids.

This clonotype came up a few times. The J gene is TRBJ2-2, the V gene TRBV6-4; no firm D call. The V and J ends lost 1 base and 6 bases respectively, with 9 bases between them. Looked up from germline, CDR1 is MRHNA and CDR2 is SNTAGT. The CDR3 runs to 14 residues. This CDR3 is CASSDFLESGELFF. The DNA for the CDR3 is TGTGCCAGCAGTGACTTCCTAGAATCCGGGGAGCTGTTTTTT.

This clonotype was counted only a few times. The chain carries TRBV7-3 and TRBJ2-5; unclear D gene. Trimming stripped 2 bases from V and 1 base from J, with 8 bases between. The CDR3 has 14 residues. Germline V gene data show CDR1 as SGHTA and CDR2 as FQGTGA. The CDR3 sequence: CASSLGPSQETQYF. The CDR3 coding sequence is TGTGCCAGCAGCTTAGGCCCCAGCCAAGAGACCCAGTACTTC. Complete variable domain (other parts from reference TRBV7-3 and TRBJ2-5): GAGVSQTPSNKVTEKGKYVELRCDPISGHTALYWYRQSLGQGPEFLIYFQGTGAADDSGLPNDRFFAVRPEGSVSTLKIQRTERGDSAVYLCASSLGPSQETQYFGPGTRLLVL.

The CDR3 nucleotides are TGTGCCAGCGGGGGGCCCGGTACGCAGTATTTT. As protein: CASGGPGTQYF. The chain employs TRBV9 and TRBJ2-3, with D tentatively TRBD1 or TRBD2 (6 bases each). The V end lost 7 bases, the J end lost 8 bases, and 11 bases lay between the germline ends. This CDR3 is 11 amino acids long. CDR1 and CDR2 from the germline V gene are SGDLS and YYNGEE.

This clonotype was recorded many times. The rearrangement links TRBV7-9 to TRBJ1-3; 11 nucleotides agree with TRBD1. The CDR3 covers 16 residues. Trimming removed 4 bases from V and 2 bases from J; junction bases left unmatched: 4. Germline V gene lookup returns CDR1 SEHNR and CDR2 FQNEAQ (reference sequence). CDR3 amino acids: CASSSTGQGAGNTIYF. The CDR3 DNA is TGTGCCAGCAGCTCCACGGGACAGGGGGCTGGAAACACCATATATTTT.

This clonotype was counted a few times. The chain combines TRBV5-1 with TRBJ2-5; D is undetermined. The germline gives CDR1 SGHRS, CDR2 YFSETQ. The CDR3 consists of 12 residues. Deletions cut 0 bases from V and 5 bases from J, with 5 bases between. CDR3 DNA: TGCGCCAGCAGCTTGGTTTGGGAGACCCAGTACTTC. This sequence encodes CASSLVWETQYF.

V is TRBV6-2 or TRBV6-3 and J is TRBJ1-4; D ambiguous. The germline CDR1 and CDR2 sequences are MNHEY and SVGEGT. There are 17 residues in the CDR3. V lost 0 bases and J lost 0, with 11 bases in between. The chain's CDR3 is CASSYSSPTATNEKLFF. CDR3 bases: TGTGCCAGCAGTTACTCCAGCCCGACTGCAACTAATGAAAAACTGTTTTTT.